The clone carrying this T cell receptor beta chain was detected many times. Its antigen is unknown. One heparinised draw of blood, averaging roughly 0.12 L, came from each donor. CD4+ naive, central memory, regulatory and stem cell-like memory subsets were isolated by sorting on CD45RO/CCR7/CD25/CD127/CD95/CD27. This CDR3 comprises 9 residues. V dropped 11 bases and J dropped 15 bases, with 14 bases sitting between them. Germline CDR1 and CDR2: LNHDA and SQIVND (reference sequence). This entry comes from a study of beta chain features in type 1 diabetes. Study information: All samples combined gave 107,917,701 sorted cells for examination.

The study's findings and limits: Across patients, naive, central memory and Treg TCRB repertoires exhibited apparently greater similarity than was observed across healthy donors. Type 1 diabetes patients had TCRB CDR3s that were shorter (moderately but significantly so) in all four CD4+ subsets.

Every isolated RNA sample was fully reverse transcribed, so sequencing captured expressed TCRB transcripts. Sequencing used immunoSEQ multiplex PCR; TCRdb keeps in-frame clones, though not all of them. The top ten hold nearly 0.04% of the sample, which has 600,000 or so clones, over 13% seen once. The sequence was obtained from a young man with type 1 diabetes. The chain recombines TRBV19 with TRBJ2-1; D is possibly TRBD1 or TRBD2 (5 bases each). What was sequenced was naive CD4+ T cells from blood. CDR3 coding DNA: TGTGCCTTCGGGGCTTTTGGGTTCTTC. Protein sequence: CAFGAFGFF.